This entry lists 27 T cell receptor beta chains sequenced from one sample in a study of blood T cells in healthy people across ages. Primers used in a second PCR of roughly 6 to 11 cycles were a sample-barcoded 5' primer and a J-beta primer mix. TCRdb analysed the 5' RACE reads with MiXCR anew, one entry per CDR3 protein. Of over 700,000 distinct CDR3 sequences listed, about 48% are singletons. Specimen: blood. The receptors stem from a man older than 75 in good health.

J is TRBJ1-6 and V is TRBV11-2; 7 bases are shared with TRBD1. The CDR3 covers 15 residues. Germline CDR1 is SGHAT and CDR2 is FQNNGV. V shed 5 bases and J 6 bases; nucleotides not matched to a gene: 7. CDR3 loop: CASSPGGEGNSPLHF. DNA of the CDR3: TGTGCCAGCAGCCCAGGGGGTGAGGGTAATTCACCCCTCCACTTT.

CDR3 sequence (DNA): TGTGCCAGCAGCCCGGGGGAGGCGGCCTACAATGAGCAGTTCTTC. Translated, it gives CASSPGEAAYNEQFF. This chain joins TRBV11-1 and TRBJ2-1; possibly TRBD2 for D (6 bases). The germline V gene has CDR1 SGHAT and CDR2 FQDESV (reference sequence). The germline V and J ends were trimmed by 5 bases and 2 bases, with 13 bases remaining between them. The CDR3 is 15 amino acids.

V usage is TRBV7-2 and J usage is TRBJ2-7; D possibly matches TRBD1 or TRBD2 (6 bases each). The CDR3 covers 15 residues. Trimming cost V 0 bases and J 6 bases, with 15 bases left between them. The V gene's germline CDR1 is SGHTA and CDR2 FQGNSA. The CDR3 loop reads CASSLAARGLGEQYF. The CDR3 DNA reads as TGTGCCAGCAGCTTAGCGGCCCGGGGGCTTGGCGAGCAGTACTTC.

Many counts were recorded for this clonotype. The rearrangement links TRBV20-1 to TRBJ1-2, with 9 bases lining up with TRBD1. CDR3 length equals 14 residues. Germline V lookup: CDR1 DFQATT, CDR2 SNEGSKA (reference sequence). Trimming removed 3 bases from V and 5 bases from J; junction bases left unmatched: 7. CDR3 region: CSASSGQGLYGYTF. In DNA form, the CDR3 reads TGCAGTGCTAGTTCCGGACAGGGGCTATATGGCTACACCTTC.

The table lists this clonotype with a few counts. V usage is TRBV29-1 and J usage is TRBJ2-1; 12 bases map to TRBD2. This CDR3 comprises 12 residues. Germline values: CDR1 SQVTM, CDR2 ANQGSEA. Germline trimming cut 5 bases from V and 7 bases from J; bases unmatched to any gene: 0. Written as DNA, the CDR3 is TGCAGCGTTACTAGCGGGAGGAATGAGCAGTTCTTC. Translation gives CSVTSGRNEQFF.

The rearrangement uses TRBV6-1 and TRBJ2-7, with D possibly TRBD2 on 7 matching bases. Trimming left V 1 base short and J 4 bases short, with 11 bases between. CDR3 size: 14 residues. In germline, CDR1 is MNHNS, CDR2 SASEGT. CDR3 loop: CASSEDGGPYEQYF. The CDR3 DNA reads TGTGCCAGCAGTGAAGACGGGGGGCCATACGAGCAGTACTTC.

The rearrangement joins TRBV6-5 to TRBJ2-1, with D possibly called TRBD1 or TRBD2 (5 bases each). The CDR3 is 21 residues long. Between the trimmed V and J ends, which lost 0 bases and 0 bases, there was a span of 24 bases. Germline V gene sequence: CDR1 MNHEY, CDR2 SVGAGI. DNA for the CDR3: TGTGCCAGCAGTTACTCGGGCTACCTAGGTGAGGGGAGAGACTCCTACAATGAGCAGTTCTTC. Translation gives CASSYSGYLGEGRDSYNEQFF.

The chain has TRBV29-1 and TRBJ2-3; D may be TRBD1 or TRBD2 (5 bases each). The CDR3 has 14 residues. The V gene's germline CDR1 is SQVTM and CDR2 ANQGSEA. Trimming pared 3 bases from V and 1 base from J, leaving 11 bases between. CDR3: CSVERGVGTDTQYF. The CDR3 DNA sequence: TGCAGCGTTGAGAGGGGAGTGGGCACAGATACGCAGTATTTT.

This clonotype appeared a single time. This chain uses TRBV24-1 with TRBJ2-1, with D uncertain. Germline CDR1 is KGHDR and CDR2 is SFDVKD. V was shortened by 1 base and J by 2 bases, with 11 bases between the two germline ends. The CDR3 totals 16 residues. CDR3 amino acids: CATSDFGDNAYNEQFF. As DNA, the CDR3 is TGTGCCACCAGTGATTTCGGAGACAATGCCTACAATGAGCAGTTCTTC.

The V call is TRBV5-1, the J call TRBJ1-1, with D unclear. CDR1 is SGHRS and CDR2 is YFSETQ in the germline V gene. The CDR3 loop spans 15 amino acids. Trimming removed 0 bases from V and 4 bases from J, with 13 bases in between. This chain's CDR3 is CASSLEGSGGTEAFF. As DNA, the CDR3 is TGCGCCAGCAGCTTGGAAGGGTCCGGAGGCACTGAAGCTTTCTTT.

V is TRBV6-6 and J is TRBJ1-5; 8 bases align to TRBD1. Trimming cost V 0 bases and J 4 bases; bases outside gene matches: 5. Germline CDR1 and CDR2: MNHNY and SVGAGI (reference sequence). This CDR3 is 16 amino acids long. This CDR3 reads CASSYSRTGGNQPQHF. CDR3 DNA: TGTGCCAGCAGTTACTCGAGAACAGGGGGGAATCAGCCCCAGCATTTT.

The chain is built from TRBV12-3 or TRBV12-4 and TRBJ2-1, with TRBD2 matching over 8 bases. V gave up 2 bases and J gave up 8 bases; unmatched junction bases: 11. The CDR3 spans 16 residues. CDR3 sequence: CASSLFSSGRFHEQFF. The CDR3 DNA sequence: TGTGCCAGCAGTTTATTTTCCAGCGGGAGATTCCATGAGCAGTTCTTC.

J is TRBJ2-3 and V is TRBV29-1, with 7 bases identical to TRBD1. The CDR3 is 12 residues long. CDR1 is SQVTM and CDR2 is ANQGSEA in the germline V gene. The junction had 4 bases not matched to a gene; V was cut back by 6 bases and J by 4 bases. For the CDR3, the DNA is TGCAGCGTACTTACAGGGGCAGATACGCAGTATTTT. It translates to CSVLTGADTQYF.

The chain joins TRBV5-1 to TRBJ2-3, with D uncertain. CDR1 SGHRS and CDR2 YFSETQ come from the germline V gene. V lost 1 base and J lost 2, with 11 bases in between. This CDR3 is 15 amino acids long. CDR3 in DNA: TGCGCCAGCAGCTTGTCCCCGTTGCTCACAGATACGCAGTATTTT. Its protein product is CASSLSPLLTDTQYF.

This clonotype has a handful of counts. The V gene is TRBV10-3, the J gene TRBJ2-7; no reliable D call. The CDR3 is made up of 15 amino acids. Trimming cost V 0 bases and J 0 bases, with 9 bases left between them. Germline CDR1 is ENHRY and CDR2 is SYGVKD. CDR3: CAISESAGNSYEQYF. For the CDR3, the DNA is TGTGCCATCAGTGAGTCGGCAGGAAACTCCTACGAGCAGTACTTC.

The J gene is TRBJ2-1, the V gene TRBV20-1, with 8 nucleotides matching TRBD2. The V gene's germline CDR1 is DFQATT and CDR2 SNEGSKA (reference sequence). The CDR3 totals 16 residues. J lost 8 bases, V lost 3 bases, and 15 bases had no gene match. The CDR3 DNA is TGCAGTGCTAGGGAGTTAGCGGGACGTCAATTTGATGAGCAGTTCTTC. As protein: CSARELAGRQFDEQFF.

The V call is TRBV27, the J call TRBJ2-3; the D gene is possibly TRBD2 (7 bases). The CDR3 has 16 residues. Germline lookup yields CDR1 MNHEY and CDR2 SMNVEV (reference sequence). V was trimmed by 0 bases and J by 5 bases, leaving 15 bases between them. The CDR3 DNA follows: TGTGCCAGCAGTTTATCGGAGGGGGGGGCCGGAGATACGCAGTATTTT. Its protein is CASSLSEGGAGDTQYF.

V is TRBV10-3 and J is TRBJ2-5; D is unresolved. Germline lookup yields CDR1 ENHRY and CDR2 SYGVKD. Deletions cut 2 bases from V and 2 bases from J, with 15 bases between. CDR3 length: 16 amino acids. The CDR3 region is CAISERSKTAQETQYF. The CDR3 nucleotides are TGTGCCATCAGTGAGAGGTCCAAGACCGCTCAAGAGACCCAGTACTTC.

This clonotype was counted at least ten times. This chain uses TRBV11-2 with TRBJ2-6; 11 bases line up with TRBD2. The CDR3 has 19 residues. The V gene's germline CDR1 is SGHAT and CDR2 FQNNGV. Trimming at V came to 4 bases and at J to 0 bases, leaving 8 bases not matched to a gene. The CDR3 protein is CASSSLSGRGLSGANVLTF. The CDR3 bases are TGTGCCAGCAGCTCGCTTAGCGGGAGGGGACTCTCTGGGGCCAACGTCCTGACTTTC.

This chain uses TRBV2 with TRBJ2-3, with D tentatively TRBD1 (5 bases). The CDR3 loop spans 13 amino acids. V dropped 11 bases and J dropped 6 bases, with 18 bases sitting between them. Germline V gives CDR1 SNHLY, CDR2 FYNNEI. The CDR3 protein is CASLVGQGDTQYF. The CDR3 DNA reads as TGTGCCTCGTTGGTGGGGCAAGGGGATACGCAGTATTTT.

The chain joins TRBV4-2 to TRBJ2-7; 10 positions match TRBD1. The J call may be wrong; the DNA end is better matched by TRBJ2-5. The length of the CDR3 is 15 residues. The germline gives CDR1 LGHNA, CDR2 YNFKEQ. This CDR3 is CASSLSTGQGETQYF. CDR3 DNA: TGTGCCAGCAGCCTCTCGACGGGACAGGGGGAGACCCAGTACTTC.

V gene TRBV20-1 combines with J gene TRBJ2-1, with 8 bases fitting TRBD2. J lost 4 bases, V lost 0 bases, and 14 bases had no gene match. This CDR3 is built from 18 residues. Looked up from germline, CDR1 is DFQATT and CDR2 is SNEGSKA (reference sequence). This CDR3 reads CSARDQRFSGTQYNEQFF. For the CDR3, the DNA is TGCAGTGCTAGAGATCAGAGATTTAGCGGGACCCAGTACAATGAGCAGTTCTTC.

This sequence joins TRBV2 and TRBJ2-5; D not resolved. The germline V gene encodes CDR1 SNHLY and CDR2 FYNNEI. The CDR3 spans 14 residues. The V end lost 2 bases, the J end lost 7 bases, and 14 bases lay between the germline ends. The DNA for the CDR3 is TGTGCCAGCAGTGAACGTAAGGGAACTGGGACCCAGTACTTC. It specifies CASSERKGTGTQYF.

The CDR3: CASSESGYGEKLFF. The CDR3 region has the DNA TGCGCCAGCAGTGAGTCGGGGTATGGGGAAAAACTGTTTTTT. V gene TRBV10-2 combines with J gene TRBJ1-4; D is unclear. Trimming stripped 0 bases from V and 8 bases from J, with 10 bases between. CDR3 length: 14 amino acids. Germline loops: CDR1 WSHSY, CDR2 SAAADI.

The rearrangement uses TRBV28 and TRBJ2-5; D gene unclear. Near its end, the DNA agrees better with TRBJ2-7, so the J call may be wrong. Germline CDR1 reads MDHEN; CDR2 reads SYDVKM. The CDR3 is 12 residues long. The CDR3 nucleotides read TGTGCCAGCAGATCCGGTCCCCACGAGCAGTACTTC. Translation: CASRSGPHEQYF.

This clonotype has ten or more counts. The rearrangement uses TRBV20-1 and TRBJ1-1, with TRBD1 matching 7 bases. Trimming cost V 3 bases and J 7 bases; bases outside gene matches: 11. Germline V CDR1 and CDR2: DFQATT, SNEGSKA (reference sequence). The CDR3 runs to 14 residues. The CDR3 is CSARRQGGLVEAFF. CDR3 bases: TGCAGTGCTAGGAGACAGGGCGGCCTCGTTGAAGCTTTCTTT.

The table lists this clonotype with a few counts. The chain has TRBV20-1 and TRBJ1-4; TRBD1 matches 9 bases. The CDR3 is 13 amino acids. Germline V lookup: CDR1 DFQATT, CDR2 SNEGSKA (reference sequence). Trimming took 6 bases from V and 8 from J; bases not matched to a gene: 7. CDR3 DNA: TGCAGTGCCTGTCGGACAGGGGACGAAAAACTGTTTTTT. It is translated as CSACRTGDEKLFF.